Shown below are 29 T cell receptor beta chains from a single sample sequenced in a study of CD8+CD57+ T cells in acquired aplastic anemia. The use of genomic DNA as template underpinned the TCR beta VDJ and CDR3 profiling. TCRdb analysed the reads with MiXCR anew, one entry per CDR3 protein. The sample holds tens of thousands of distinct CDR3 sequences, approximately 73% seen once. Sequenced: sorted CD4+, CD8+, or CD8+CD57+ T cells (not recorded which) from PBMCs. Receptors were obtained from a human donor in good health, serving as a control.

This chain joins TRBV10-3 and TRBJ1-5; D not resolved. Per the germline V gene, CDR1 is ENHRY and CDR2 is SYGVKD. The V end lost 3 bases, the J end lost 2 bases, and 5 bases lay between the germline ends. CDR3 length: 13 residues. CDR3 DNA: TGTGCCATCAGTGACAATGGCAATCAGCCCCAGCATTTT. Its translation is CAISDNGNQPQHF.

This chain connects TRBV19 to TRBJ2-5, with D perhaps matching TRBD1 or TRBD2 (6 bases each). Trimming removed 5 bases from V and 5 bases from J, with 18 bases in between. The germline V gene encodes CDR1 LNHDA and CDR2 SQIVND (reference sequence). This CDR3 comprises 15 residues. The DNA of the CDR3 is TGTGCCAGTAGTCCCACTAGGGGGGTAGGGGAGACCCAGTACTTC. Its translation is CASSPTRGVGETQYF. Full variable domain (missing parts from reference TRBV19 and TRBJ2-5): DGGITQSPKYLFRKEGQNVTLSCEQNLNHDAMYWYRQDPGQGLRLIYYSQIVNDFQKGDIAEGYSVSREKKESFPLTVTSAQKNPTAFYLCASSPTRGVGETQYFGPGTRLLVL.

V usage is TRBV15 and J usage is TRBJ2-1; 10 bases map to TRBD2. Germline lookup yields CDR1 LNHNV and CDR2 YYDKDF (reference sequence). With 7 bases clipped from V and 6 bases from J, the junction kept 9 bases outside the gene matches. CDR3 length equals 15 residues. The CDR3 DNA is TGTGCCACCAAAGTCCTAGCGGGGGAGGGCAATGAGCAGTTCTTC. It translates to CATKVLAGEGNEQFF.

V is TRBV20-1 and J is TRBJ2-5, with 10 bases identical to TRBD2. Germline V gene lookup returns CDR1 DFQATT and CDR2 SNEGSKA (reference sequence). This CDR3 comprises 14 residues. The ends lost 7 bases at V and 0 bases at J; junction bases unmatched: 5. Written as DNA, the CDR3 is TGCAGTGGCCTAGCGGGGGTCCACCAAGAGACCCAGTACTTC. This sequence encodes CSGLAGVHQETQYF.

The chain links TRBV19 to TRBJ2-7, with TRBD1 matching 7 bases. The germline V gene encodes CDR1 LNHDA and CDR2 SQIVND (reference sequence). This CDR3 region has 14 residues. J gave up 3 bases and V 4 bases, and 6 bases lay outside the gene matches. The CDR3 loop is CASSTRRDSYEQYF. CDR3 nucleotide sequence: TGTGCCAGTAGTACACGCCGGGACAGCTACGAGCAGTACTTC. Full variable domain (remainder filled in from reference TRBV19 and TRBJ2-7): DGGITQSPKYLFRKEGQNVTLSCEQNLNHDAMYWYRQDPGQGLRLIYYSQIVNDFQKGDIAEGYSVSREKKESFPLTVTSAQKNPTAFYLCASSTRRDSYEQYFGPGTRLTVT.

The CDR3 sequence is CASKSRRDSRQYF. The CDR3 nucleotides read TGTGCCAGCAAGAGCCGGAGGGATTCTCGGCAGTACTTC. The chain joins TRBV2 to TRBJ2-7, with TRBD2 as a possible D gene (6 bases). CDR3 length equals 13 residues. The germline V and J ends were trimmed by 7 bases and 9 bases, with 19 bases remaining between them. In germline, CDR1 is SNHLY, CDR2 FYNNEI.

As to this clonotype: This is likely a read error, given that the CDR3 carries no conserved phenylalanine or tryptophan at its end. The chain carries TRBV9 and TRBJ2-7, with 7 bases fitting TRBD1. Germline trimming cut 4 bases from V and 4 bases from J; bases unmatched to any gene: 8. Germline CDR1 SGDLS, CDR2 YYNGEE. The CDR3 contains 14 residues. CDR3 nucleotides: TGTGCCAGCAGCTACCGGACAGGAGGTTACGAGCAGTACCTC. The encoded protein is CASSYRTGGYEQYL.

The chain couples TRBV19 to TRBJ1-4; D ambiguous. Between the trimmed V and J ends, which lost 11 bases and 5 bases, there was a span of 12 bases. CDR3 length: 12 residues. Germline V lookup: CDR1 LNHDA, CDR2 SQIVND (reference sequence). CDR3 sequence reads: CAGRAVNEKLFF. CDR3 sequence (DNA): TGTGCCGGAAGGGCGGTGAATGAAAAACTGTTTTTT.

The J gene is TRBJ1-6, the V gene TRBV7-6; weak D call: TRBD1 (5 bases). The V and J ends lost 5 bases and 7 bases respectively, with 9 bases between them. Looked up from germline, CDR1 is SGHVS and CDR2 is FNYEAQ. This CDR3 comprises 13 residues. CDR3 nucleotides: TGTGCCAGCAGCCAGGGAGGCAATTCACCCCTCCACTTT. Encoded protein: CASSQGGNSPLHF.

V usage is TRBV29-1 and J usage is TRBJ2-2; D remains unclear. The CDR3 spans 13 residues. Germline V gene data show CDR1 as SQVTM and CDR2 as ANQGSEA. The ends were cut back, 5 bases at V and 7 bases at J, with 14 bases in the middle. CDR3 in amino acids: CSVSLGIVGELFF. Here the CDR3 DNA reads TGCAGCGTTTCGCTAGGGATAGTCGGGGAGCTGTTTTTT.

The V call is TRBV10-3, the J call TRBJ1-2; tentatively, D is TRBD1 (6 bases). V shed 2 bases and J shed 8 bases, with 12 bases lying between them. CDR1 is ENHRY, CDR2 SYGVKD, per germline. The CDR3 is 13 amino acids. The CDR3 DNA is TGTGCCATCAGTGAGCCGGCAGGGGACGGCTACACCTTC. Encoded protein: CAISEPAGDGYTF.

The chain has TRBV9 and TRBJ1-4, with D perhaps matching TRBD1 (5 bases). The CDR3 spans 15 residues. Germline V gene data show CDR1 as SGDLS and CDR2 as YYNGEE. Trimming cost V 0 bases and J 0 bases, with 6 bases left between them. The CDR3 DNA reads TGTGCCAGCAGCGTAGGGGGGTCAACTAATGAAAAACTGTTTTTT. This encodes CASSVGGSTNEKLFF.

This chain links TRBV19 with TRBJ2-3; D might be TRBD1 (5 bases). Between the trimmed V and J ends, which lost 7 bases and 6 bases, there was a span of 11 bases. The germline CDR1 and CDR2 sequences are LNHDA and SQIVND (reference sequence). The length of the CDR3 is 12 residues. The CDR3 loop is CASKSPGDTQYF. In nucleotides, the CDR3 is TGTGCCAGTAAGTCTCCAGGGGATACGCAGTATTTT.

This chain connects TRBV7-2 to TRBJ2-7; D unclear. V gave up 4 bases and J gave up 0 bases, with 7 bases separating them. CDR1 is SGHTA, CDR2 FQGNSA, per germline. This CDR3 is 13 amino acids long. The CDR3, as DNA: TGTGCCAGCAGCTCAAGCCCCTCCTACGAGCAGTACTTC. Amino acid sequence: CASSSSPSYEQYF.

In nucleotides, the CDR3 is TGCGCCAGCAGCGGTGACAGGGACACTGAAGCTTTCTTT. It specifies CASSGDRDTEAFF. The chain links TRBV4-1 to TRBJ1-1; TRBD1 matches 7 bases. Looked up from germline, CDR1 is MGHRA and CDR2 is YSYEKL. V was pared by 5 bases and J by 3 bases, with 3 bases of the junction left unmatched. The CDR3 consists of 13 residues.

This chain joins TRBV18 and TRBJ1-2; tentatively, D is TRBD1 (6 bases). V shed 2 bases and J shed 7 bases, with 11 bases lying between them. Germline lookup yields CDR1 KGHSH and CDR2 LQKENI. There are 13 residues in the CDR3. CDR3 sequence: CASSPRTASGYTF. The CDR3 DNA is TGTGCCAGCTCACCAAGGACAGCATCTGGCTACACCTTC.

Concerning this clonotype itself: The germline gene is not matched at one end of the junction; a read error may be the cause. The V call is TRBV29-1, the J call TRBJ1-2; no firm D call. The CDR3 is made up of 13 amino acids. Germline-derived CDR1 and CDR2 are SQVTM and ANQGSEA. CDR3 DNA: TGCGGCGTTGAAGATCGCGTGGCAGATGGCTACACCTTC. It specifies CGVEDRVADGYTF.

This chain joins TRBV7-9 and TRBJ1-6; D call uncertain. CDR1 is SEHNR, CDR2 FQNEAQ, per germline (reference sequence). This CDR3 comprises 12 residues. V lost 5 bases and J lost 10, with 9 bases in between. DNA for the CDR3: TGTGCCAGCAGCCGGGATGAGTCACCCCTCCACTTT. Its protein product is CASSRDESPLHF.

The chain links TRBV2 to TRBJ2-5; D not resolved. Germline lookup yields CDR1 SNHLY and CDR2 FYNNEI. The CDR3 is 11 residues long. With 6 bases removed from V and 2 bases from J, the gap between germline ends came to 4 bases. CDR3 DNA sequence: TGTGCCAGCAGCGTACAAGAGACCCAGTACTTC. This sequence encodes CASSVQETQYF. The full variable domain, completed using reference TRBV2 and TRBJ2-5, is EPEVTQTPSHQVTQMGQEVILRCVPISNHLYFYWYRQILGQKVEFLVSFYNNEISEKSEIFDDQFSVERPDGSNFTLKIRSTKLEDSAMYFCASSVQETQYFGPGTRLLVL.

The chain combines TRBV2 with TRBJ2-7, with D possibly being TRBD1 (5 bases). Between the trimmed V and J ends, which lost 7 bases and 1 base, there was a span of 14 bases. CDR1 and CDR2 from the germline V gene are SNHLY and FYNNEI. This CDR3 spans 14 amino acids. The CDR3 spells CASTEGAGSYEQYF. The CDR3 coding sequence is TGTGCCAGCACCGAAGGGGCAGGGTCCTACGAGCAGTACTTC.

The chain joins TRBV7-8 to TRBJ1-2, with TRBD1 matching 7 bases. Per germline, CDR1 SGHVS and CDR2 FQNEAQ. This CDR3 is 15 amino acids long. J lost 4 bases, V lost 0 bases, and 5 bases had no gene match. CDR3 residues: CASSLAGGQSYGYTF. The CDR3 nucleotides read TGTGCCAGCAGCTTAGCAGGGGGCCAAAGCTATGGCTACACCTTC.

The chain recombines TRBV10-3 with TRBJ1-2; TRBD1 is a possible D gene (5 bases). The CDR3 loop spans 11 amino acids. V was shortened by 4 bases and J by 8 bases, with 8 bases between the two germline ends. Germline V lookup: CDR1 ENHRY, CDR2 SYGVKD. DNA of the CDR3: TGTGCCATCAGTGGTGGGGACGGCTACACCTTC. It yields the protein CAISGGDGYTF.

V is TRBV2 and J is TRBJ1-1; no clear D gene. V shed 3 bases and J shed 0 bases, with 14 bases lying between them. In germline, CDR1 is SNHLY, CDR2 FYNNEI. The CDR3 totals 16 residues. CDR3 bases: TGTGCCAGCAGTGACAAGGGCAGTTATATGAACACTGAAGCTTTCTTT. This codes for CASSDKGSYMNTEAFF.

The gene calls are TRBV10-3 and TRBJ2-7; D ambiguous. Germline V gives CDR1 ENHRY, CDR2 SYGVKD. Trimming left V 0 bases short and J 5 bases short, with 2 bases between. This CDR3 comprises 11 residues. CDR3 protein: CAISESHEQYF. CDR3 nucleotides: TGTGCCATCAGTGAGTCTCACGAGCAGTACTTC.

The rearrangement links TRBV24-1 to TRBJ2-7; possibly TRBD1 for D (6 bases). Germline V lookup: CDR1 KGHDR, CDR2 SFDVKD. V was shortened by 4 bases and J by 1 base, with 10 bases between the two germline ends. The CDR3 has 14 amino acids. The CDR3 DNA sequence: TGTGCCACCAGTGACTCCAGGGGTTCCTACGAGCAGTACTTC. Translation: CATSDSRGSYEQYF.

The V call is TRBV24-1, the J call TRBJ2-5, with TRBD2 matching 8 bases. With 7 bases clipped from V and 3 bases from J, the junction kept 12 bases outside the gene matches. Germline CDR1 and CDR2: KGHDR and SFDVKD. The CDR3 has 16 amino acids. CDR3 residues: CATSSWGLVDKETQYF. The CDR3 bases are TGTGCCACCAGCAGTTGGGGACTAGTAGATAAAGAGACCCAGTACTTC.

The rearrangement links TRBV20-1 to TRBJ2-7; a possible D gene is TRBD2 (6 bases). V was cut by 3 bases and J by 5 bases, with 8 bases left in between. CDR1 is DFQATT and CDR2 is SNEGSKA in the germline V gene (reference sequence). This CDR3 contains 11 residues. This CDR3 is CSASAGHEQYF. In nucleotides, the CDR3 is TGCAGTGCTAGTGCGGGGCACGAGCAGTACTTC.

The chain uses TRBV19 and TRBJ1-1; no reliable D call. The CDR3 is 13 residues long. The V gene lost 1 base and the J gene lost 4 bases, with 7 bases spanning the gap. Germline lookup yields CDR1 LNHDA and CDR2 SQIVND (reference sequence). The CDR3, as DNA: TGTGCCAGTAGTATAGGACGGGGCACTGAAGCTTTCTTT. Amino acid sequence: CASSIGRGTEAFF.

The V call is TRBV2, the J call TRBJ2-2, with TRBD2 as a possible D gene (5 bases). V lost 2 bases and J 2 bases, leaving 9 bases between the germline ends. The germline V gene encodes CDR1 SNHLY and CDR2 FYNNEI. The CDR3 is made up of 15 amino acids. CDR3 DNA sequence: TGTGCCAGCAGTGAACGGCTAGCAAACACCGGGGAGCTGTTTTTT. As protein: CASSERLANTGELFF. The full variable domain, rest sourced from reference TRBV2 and TRBJ2-2, is EPEVTQTPSHQVTQMGQEVILRCVPISNHLYFYWYRQILGQKVEFLVSFYNNEISEKSEIFDDQFSVERPDGSNFTLKIRSTKLEDSAMYFCASSERLANTGELFFGEGSRLTVL.